Below are 32 T cell receptor beta chains sequenced from a single sample in a study of shared clonotypes between healthy human individuals. Clones were sequenced by immunoSEQ multiplex PCR, and TCRdb holds only the in-frame ones, with some missing. The sample has about 1 million clones; approximately 76% are singletons. The specimen sequenced was memory CD4+ T cells sorted from blood. The sample's subset: CD45RA-negative fraction. The receptors were gathered from a young man in good health.

The V call is TRBV7-6, the J call TRBJ2-6; D not certain. Germline CDR1 SGHVS, CDR2 FNYEAQ. CDR3 length equals 15 residues. Trimming shortened V by 0 bases and J by 0 bases, and 3 bases separated the two germline ends. The CDR3 loop is CASSLAHSGANVLTF. Written as DNA, the CDR3 is TGTGCCAGCAGCTTAGCCCACTCTGGGGCCAACGTCCTGACTTTC.

This clone appeared a few times. The V call is TRBV2, the J call TRBJ1-5; D ambiguous. Germline V gives CDR1 SNHLY, CDR2 FYNNEI. This CDR3 spans 13 amino acids. V shed 5 bases and J shed 3 bases, with 8 bases lying between them. The CDR3 DNA is TGTGCCAGCAGTTTAGACCTCAATCAGCCCCAGCATTTT. Translating gives CASSLDLNQPQHF.

This clone was observed a handful of times. Other DNA sequences in the sample encode the same CDR3. This chain links TRBV5-1 with TRBJ1-3; no firm D call. Between the trimmed V and J ends, which lost 0 bases and 0 bases, there was a span of 7 bases. CDR1 SGHRS and CDR2 YFSETQ come from the germline V gene. The CDR3 runs 15 residues. CDR3 nucleotides: TGCGCCAGCAGCTTGGACGTAGGCTCTGGAAACACCATATATTTT. This gives the protein CASSLDVGSGNTIYF.

In its sample, this clone was seen a few times. The CDR3 DNA reads TGTGCCATCAGTGAGGGGGGGAAGGGGAACACTGAAGCTTTCTTT. Translation: CAISEGGKGNTEAFF. The rearrangement links TRBV10-3 to TRBJ1-1; D is possibly TRBD1 (5 bases). The CDR3 runs to 15 residues. The germline V gene has CDR1 ENHRY and CDR2 SYGVKD. Trimming removed 2 bases from V and 1 base from J, with 11 bases in between.

This chain uses TRBV2 with TRBJ2-2; D remains ambiguous. V gave up 6 bases and J gave up 6 bases, with 8 bases separating them. CDR1 is SNHLY, CDR2 FYNNEI, per germline. This CDR3 is built from 12 residues. The CDR3 nucleotides read TGTGCCAGCAGCCCTGGAGCCGGGGAGCTGTTTTTT. It translates to CASSPGAGELFF.

This sequence joins TRBV29-1 and TRBJ2-3; D is perhaps TRBD2 (6 bases). This CDR3 region has 14 residues. Trimming shortened V by 3 bases and J by 2 bases, and 12 bases separated the two germline ends. In germline, CDR1 is SQVTM, CDR2 ANQGSEA. The CDR3 loop is CSVDGVAATDTQYF. The CDR3, as DNA: TGCAGCGTTGACGGGGTAGCGGCCACAGATACGCAGTATTTT.

The chain employs TRBV19 and TRBJ1-3; perhaps TRBD1 as D (6 bases). Germline CDR1 LNHDA, CDR2 SQIVND (reference sequence). V lost 7 bases and J 5 bases, leaving 18 bases between the germline ends. This CDR3 has 15 residues. The DNA of the CDR3 is TGTGCCAGTATGTACCTACAGGGAGGGAGAAACACCATATATTTT. Protein: CASMYLQGGRNTIYF.

The chain has TRBV2 and TRBJ2-7; 7 positions agree with TRBD1. CDR3 length: 15 residues. The germline CDR1 and CDR2 sequences are SNHLY and FYNNEI. Trimming at V came to 7 bases and at J to 0 bases, leaving 9 bases not matched to a gene. CDR3 in amino acids: CASKREPGGSYEQYF. CDR3 nucleotides: TGTGCCAGCAAGAGGGAACCAGGGGGCTCCTACGAGCAGTACTTC.

This sequence joins TRBV5-4 and TRBJ2-5; TRBD1 aligns across 11 bases. V was clipped by 0 bases and J by 5 bases; unmatched bases: 12. Germline CDR1 reads SGHNT; CDR2 reads YYREEE (reference sequence). This CDR3 comprises 18 residues. CDR3 loop: CASSLEGWTGGGRETQYF. The DNA for the CDR3 is TGTGCCAGCAGCTTGGAAGGTTGGACAGGGGGCGGACGGGAGACCCAGTACTTC. Together with reference TRBV5-4 and TRBJ2-5, the CDR3 gives the full variable domain: ETGVTQSPTHLIKTRGQQVTLRCSSQSGHNTVSWYQQALGQGPQFIFQYYREEENGRGNFPPRFSGLQFPNYSSELNVNALELDDSALYLCASSLEGWTGGGRETQYFGPGTRLLVL.

In DNA, the CDR3 is TGTGCCAGCAGCTTAGGTATAGCTGGCTACACCTTC. Its protein is CASSLGIAGYTF. The chain joins TRBV11-2 to TRBJ1-2; D is unresolved. This CDR3 has 12 residues. Trimming removed 1 base at V and 7 bases at J, with 7 bases between. Germline V CDR1 and CDR2: SGHAT, FQNNGV.

V and J are TRBV11-2 and TRBJ2-7, with TRBD1 matching over 8 bases. This CDR3 contains 14 residues. Germline V gene lookup returns CDR1 SGHAT and CDR2 FQNNGV. After removal of 2 bases from V and 4 bases from J, the junction contained 4 bases not matched to a gene. The CDR3 sequence is CASSLSQGAYEQYF. The CDR3, as DNA: TGTGCCAGCAGCTTATCGCAGGGGGCATACGAGCAGTACTTC.

CDR3 coding DNA: TGTGCCAGCAGCGTAGATCTGGGAGACACCTACGAGCAGTACTTC. Encoded protein: CASSVDLGDTYEQYF. The chain is built from TRBV9 and TRBJ2-7; TRBD2 might be the D (5 bases). The V gene lost 0 bases and the J gene lost 2 bases, with 12 bases spanning the gap. Germline-derived CDR1 and CDR2 are SGDLS and YYNGEE. The CDR3 totals 15 residues.

Comment on this clone: Other DNA variants within this sample encode the same CDR3. The chain employs TRBV18 and TRBJ2-5; 8 nucleotides line up with TRBD2. Germline V gene data show CDR1 as KGHSH and CDR2 as LQKENI. The J segment lost 4 bases and the V segment lost 3 bases, leaving 4 bases of the junction unmatched. This CDR3 is 14 amino acids long. The CDR3 sequence: CASSPGTRGETQYF. The DNA for the CDR3 is TGTGCCAGCTCACCCGGGACTAGGGGAGAGACCCAGTACTTC.

The chain joins TRBV5-1 to TRBJ2-1; 13 bases line up with TRBD2. The trim removed 5 bases at V and 9 bases at J, leaving 5 bases unmatched. Germline lookup yields CDR1 SGHRS and CDR2 YFSETQ. This CDR3 is 14 amino acids long. The CDR3 coding sequence is TGCGCCAGCAGGGGGACTAGCGGGGCCGGTGAGCAGTTCTTC. Translated: CASRGTSGAGEQFF. Supplemented by reference TRBV5-1 and TRBJ2-1, the full variable domain reads KAGVTQTPRYLIKTRGQQVTLSCSPISGHRSVSWYQQTPGQGLQFLFEYFSETQRNKGNFPGRFSGRQFSNSRSEMNVSTLELGDSALYLCASRGTSGAGEQFFGPGTRLTVL.

This rearrangement joins TRBV5-1 to TRBJ2-3; tentative D call: TRBD1 (5 bases). The germline CDR1 and CDR2 sequences are SGHRS and YFSETQ. The length of the CDR3 is 15 residues. V gave up 5 bases and J gave up 0 bases, with 13 bases separating them. Here the CDR3 reads CASRRDSTSTDTQYF. The CDR3 nucleotides are TGCGCCAGCAGACGAGACAGCACTAGCACAGATACGCAGTATTTT. Full variable domain (rest looked up from reference TRBV5-1 and TRBJ2-3): KAGVTQTPRYLIKTRGQQVTLSCSPISGHRSVSWYQQTPGQGLQFLFEYFSETQRNKGNFPGRFSGRQFSNSRSEMNVSTLELGDSALYLCASRRDSTSTDTQYFGPGTRLTVL.

V is TRBV27 and J is TRBJ1-6; no reliable D call. The length of the CDR3 is 15 residues. V was cut by 3 bases and J by 6 bases, with 12 bases left in between. In germline, CDR1 is MNHEY, CDR2 SMNVEV (reference sequence). CDR3 nucleotide sequence: TGTGCCAGCAGTTTTAACAGAGATAGTAATTCACCCCTCCACTTT. This sequence encodes CASSFNRDSNSPLHF.

The chain uses TRBV25-1 and TRBJ2-4, with 8 bases aligning to TRBD1. The CDR3 spans 15 residues. Per the germline V gene, CDR1 is MGHDK and CDR2 is SYGVNS. The trim removed 1 base at V and 7 bases at J, leaving 6 bases unmatched. This chain's CDR3 is CASSESAGGLNIQYF. CDR3 nucleotide sequence: TGTGCCAGCAGTGAATCGGCAGGGGGCCTGAACATTCAGTACTTC.

On this clone itself: One junction end does not reproduce the germline sequence, and a read error may be involved. The chain joins TRBV7-7 to TRBJ2-7, with D uncertain. Germline V gene lookup returns CDR1 SSHAT and CDR2 FNYEAQ (reference sequence). The CDR3 sequence is 14 residues long. Here the CDR3 reads CASSPRRGSYEQYF. The CDR3 DNA is TGTGCTAGCAGCCCCCGACGCGGATCCTACGAGCAGTACTTC.

With regard to this clone: Other DNA variants within this sample encode the same CDR3. The chain links TRBV18 to TRBJ1-5; D unresolved. Germline V gene data show CDR1 as KGHSH and CDR2 as LQKENI. The V end lost 2 bases, the J end lost 2 bases, and 4 bases lay between the germline ends. CDR3 size: 13 residues. This CDR3 reads CASSPMGNQPQHF. CDR3 nucleotides: TGTGCCAGCTCACCAATGGGCAATCAGCCCCAGCATTTT.

V and J are TRBV2 and TRBJ2-7; TRBD2 matches 8 bases. The CDR3 contains 15 residues. After removal of 4 bases from V and 9 bases from J, the junction contained 14 bases not matched to a gene. Germline CDR1 and CDR2: SNHLY and FYNNEI. The DNA for the CDR3 is TGTGCCAGCAGTGTGGAGGTAGCGGGACTCAAGGGGCAGTACTTC. Encoded protein: CASSVEVAGLKGQYF.

The chain links TRBV4-1 to TRBJ2-1; D gene unclear. The V end was cut by 1 base, the J end by 0 bases, with 13 bases between. Germline CDR1 MGHRA, CDR2 YSYEKL. The CDR3 spans 17 residues. As DNA, the CDR3 is TGCGCCAGCAGCCAAGTTATGAGCACGAGCTCCTACAATGAGCAGTTCTTC. Protein product: CASSQVMSTSSYNEQFF.

This rearrangement joins TRBV5-1 to TRBJ1-4, with TRBD1 matching 9 bases. V lost 5 bases and J lost 5; bases outside the gene matches: 13. The germline gives CDR1 SGHRS, CDR2 YFSETQ. The CDR3 consists of 17 residues. CDR3 sequence: CASSSGQGRLQNEKLFF. The CDR3 DNA follows: TGCGCCAGCAGTTCAGGACAGGGGCGTTTACAGAATGAAAAACTGTTTTTT.

The chain links TRBV7-8 to TRBJ2-1; no clear D. This CDR3 region has 11 residues. Germline lookup yields CDR1 SGHVS and CDR2 FQNEAQ. The V end was cut by 1 base, the J end by 12 bases, with 7 bases between. The CDR3 reads CASSLDRGQFF. The CDR3 coding sequence is TGTGCCAGCAGCTTAGACAGAGGGCAGTTCTTC. Full variable domain (remainder filled in from reference TRBV7-8 and TRBJ2-1): GAGVSQSPRYKVAKRGQDVALRCDPISGHVSLFWYQQALGQGPEFLTYFQNEAQLDKSGLPSDRFFAERPEGSVSTLKIQRTQQEDSAVYLCASSLDRGQFFGPGTRLTVL.

The chain is built from TRBV5-6 and TRBJ2-1; weak D call: TRBD2 (6 bases). Trimming took 2 bases from V and 5 from J, leaving 14 bases between them. This CDR3 region has 15 residues. The V gene's germline CDR1 is SGHDT and CDR2 YYEEEE. In nucleotides, the CDR3 is TGTGCCAGCAGCTTTCGTGGCGGGGAAGACAATGAGCAGTTCTTC. Protein product: CASSFRGGEDNEQFF.

The chain couples TRBV6-5 to TRBJ1-1; a possible D gene is TRBD1 (6 bases). The CDR3 runs 16 residues. CDR1 is MNHEY and CDR2 is SVGAGI in the germline V gene. The V gene lost 2 bases and the J gene lost 4 bases, with 17 bases spanning the gap. Here the CDR3 reads CASSYPATGPGTEAFF. CDR3 DNA sequence: TGTGCCAGCAGTTACCCCGCGACAGGCCCGGGCACTGAAGCTTTCTTT.

The rearrangement links TRBV5-4 to TRBJ2-7, with D possibly being TRBD2 (5 bases). The CDR3 length is 13 residues. V lost 1 base and J lost 5, with 10 bases in between. Germline V gene data show CDR1 as SGHNT and CDR2 as YYREEE (reference sequence). In DNA, the CDR3 is TGTGCCAGCAGCTTGCCCGGGCGGGACGAGCAGTACTTC. Translation gives CASSLPGRDEQYF.

The chain is built from TRBV7-2 and TRBJ2-2; D unclear. CDR1 and CDR2 from the germline V gene are SGHTA and FQGNSA. Trimming took off 2 bases at V and 5 bases at J, with 6 bases between the two ends. This CDR3 has 13 residues. The CDR3 reads CASSLLRTGELFF. The CDR3 DNA is TGTGCCAGCAGCTTACTTCGTACCGGGGAGCTGTTTTTT.

CDR3 nucleotide sequence: TGTGCCAGCAGCATCGGACCCGTATCCTCATACGAGCAGTACTTC. Its translation is CASSIGPVSSYEQYF. V and J are TRBV9 and TRBJ2-7; no reliable D call. The V end lost 4 bases, the J end lost 4 bases, and 18 bases lay between the germline ends. This CDR3 is 15 amino acids long. Germline V gene data show CDR1 as SGDLS and CDR2 as YYNGEE.

V is TRBV7-3 and J is TRBJ2-3, with 12 bases fitting TRBD2. Germline CDR1 reads SGHTA; CDR2 reads FQGTGA. The CDR3 extends over 18 amino acids. With 2 bases clipped from V and 0 bases from J, the junction kept 6 bases outside the gene matches. The chain's CDR3 is CASSLSILAGGSTDTQYF. The CDR3 DNA reads TGTGCCAGCAGCTTATCCATTCTAGCGGGGGGGAGCACAGATACGCAGTATTTT.

This chain uses TRBV29-1 with TRBJ1-2, with no clear D. Germline assignment: CDR1 SQVTM and CDR2 ANQGSEA. The CDR3 length is 15 residues. Trimming removed 6 bases at V and 2 bases at J, with 19 bases between. The CDR3 region is CSVTIRGPSNYGYTF. CDR3 in DNA: TGCAGCGTAACAATAAGAGGTCCCTCCAACTATGGCTACACCTTC.

In this sample, this clone turned up a few times. The gene calls are TRBV7-8 and TRBJ2-3; 9 bases agree with TRBD2. With 2 bases clipped from V and 2 bases from J, the junction kept 11 bases outside the gene matches. The CDR3 is made up of 18 amino acids. Germline loops: CDR1 SGHVS, CDR2 FQNEAQ. The CDR3 bases are TGTGCCAGCAGCTTAAATTTCTTGTCTAGCGGGAACACAGATACGCAGTATTTT. It specifies CASSLNFLSSGNTDTQYF.

V is TRBV6-4 and J is TRBJ2-5, with TRBD2 matching 10 bases. The CDR3 is 16 amino acids. The trim removed 0 bases at V and 3 bases at J, leaving 4 bases unmatched. Looked up from germline, CDR1 is MRHNA and CDR2 is SNTAGT. DNA for the CDR3: TGTGCCAGCAGTGACTCGGTAGCGGGAGGAGAAGAGACCCAGTACTTC. Protein sequence: CASSDSVAGGEETQYF.